Following are 25 T cell receptor beta chains from one sample sequenced in a study of blood T cell repertoires in COVID-19. Assay used: immunoSEQ multiplex PCR; TCRdb lists only in-frame clones, some missing. The repertoire has tens of thousands of clones, 65% to 85% of them found once; the top ten carry 16%. The sequenced sample was peripheral blood. The receptors come from a man between 65 and 85 years old with active or convalescent COVID-19.

The J gene is TRBJ2-3, the V gene TRBV9; TRBD1 matches 12 bases. The V and J ends lost 3 bases and 6 bases, in that order; junction bases with no gene match: 8. CDR3 length: 16 residues. Germline CDR1 is SGDLS and CDR2 is YYNGEE. The CDR3 is CASSARGTGGGDTQYF. The CDR3 nucleotides read TGTGCCAGCAGCGCCCGAGGGACAGGGGGCGGGGATACGCAGTATTTT.

This rearrangement joins TRBV3-1 (or the pseudogene TRBV3-2) to TRBJ1-1; no reliable D call. The CDR3 extends over 13 amino acids. Germline CDR1 is LGHDT and CDR2 is YNNKEL (reference sequence). V lost 3 bases, J lost 7 bases, and 12 bases lay in between. Here the CDR3 reads CASSHEGSGEAFF. The CDR3 DNA follows: TGTGCCAGCAGCCATGAGGGCTCTGGTGAAGCTTTCTTT.

This clone turned up a few times. The DNA of the CDR3 is TGTGCCATCGTCCAGCGGGGGGCAGTAGATACGCAGTATTTT. Amino acid sequence: CAIVQRGAVDTQYF. The chain carries TRBV10-3 and TRBJ2-3, with 9 bases identical to TRBD2. Losses at the gene ends were 8 bases for V and 5 bases for J; bases not matched to a gene: 8. CDR3 size: 14 residues. Germline CDR1 ENHRY, CDR2 SYGVKD.

The CDR3 region has the DNA TGTGCCAGCAGTTTTAGTGGACAAGAATATGGCTACACCTTC. This translates into CASSFSGQEYGYTF. This rearrangement joins TRBV28 to TRBJ1-2, with D perhaps TRBD1 (5 bases). The V end lost 3 bases, the J end lost 5 bases, and 13 bases lay between the germline ends. CDR3 size: 14 residues. The germline V gene encodes CDR1 MDHEN and CDR2 SYDVKM.

As DNA, the CDR3 is TGCGCCAGCAGCTTGGGGGACAGCCCAACTAATGAAAAACTGTTTTTT. It encodes CASSLGDSPTNEKLFF. The gene calls are TRBV5-1 and TRBJ1-4, with 7 bases fitting TRBD1. V lost 0 bases to trimming and J lost 0 bases; unmatched junction nucleotides: 2. The CDR3 length is 16 residues. Per germline, CDR1 SGHRS and CDR2 YFSETQ.

The CDR3, as DNA: TGCGCCAGCAGCCAAGATCAGAACAGCTTTTACGAGCAGTACTTC. Encoded protein: CASSQDQNSFYEQYF. The chain recombines TRBV4-1 with TRBJ2-7; D gene unclear. In germline, CDR1 is MGHRA, CDR2 YSYEKL. This CDR3 spans 15 amino acids. Deletions cut 0 bases from V and 4 bases from J, with 13 bases between.

This clone was counted between two and nine times. The CDR3 DNA reads as TGTGCCAGCATGGGGGGGGGAGGCACCGGGGAGCTGTTTTTT. It specifies CASMGGGGTGELFF. The chain is built from TRBV6-5 and TRBJ2-2; TRBD2 matches at 7 bases. After removal of 7 bases from V and 4 bases from J, the junction contained 6 bases not matched to a gene. This CDR3 spans 14 amino acids. Germline assignment: CDR1 MNHEY and CDR2 SVGAGI.

This clone was detected once. This chain connects TRBV27 to TRBJ2-3, with D tentatively TRBD1 (5 bases). The CDR3 has 15 residues. Trimming shortened V by 7 bases and J by 1 base, and 15 bases separated the two germline ends. Germline CDR1 reads MNHEY; CDR2 reads SMNVEV (reference sequence). The CDR3 DNA is TGTGCCAGCATCATAAGGGGTTCCGGCACAGATACGCAGTATTTT. This codes for CASIIRGSGTDTQYF.

Many counts were recorded for this clone. The chain has TRBV4-1 and TRBJ1-6; D possibly corresponds to TRBD1 (5 bases). The CDR3 runs 14 residues. Trimming cost V 1 base and J 5 bases, with 6 bases left between them. In germline, CDR1 is MGHRA, CDR2 YSYEKL. The chain's CDR3 is CASSQGRDNSPLHF. In DNA, the CDR3 is TGCGCCAGCAGCCAAGGCAGGGATAATTCACCCCTCCACTTT.

The chain links TRBV6-5 to TRBJ1-2, with 8 bases aligning to TRBD1. CDR1 MNHEY and CDR2 SVGAGI come from the germline V gene. V was pared by 10 bases and J by 7 bases, with 17 bases of the junction left unmatched. This CDR3 is 15 amino acids long. The CDR3 is CAIRGADRDLGGYTF. CDR3 in DNA: TGTGCCATCCGGGGCGCGGACAGGGATTTGGGTGGCTACACCTTC.

The rearrangement joins TRBV7-8 to TRBJ1-2; D unresolved. CDR1 and CDR2 (germline): SGHVS, FQNEAQ. Trimming removed 5 bases at V and 7 bases at J, with 8 bases between. The CDR3 spans 11 residues. CDR3 in DNA: TGTGCCAGCAGCCCGGGATTTGGCTACACCTTC. Encoded protein: CASSPGFGYTF.

CDR3 in DNA: TGCGCCAGCAGCTTGCTAGCGGGGGGCCCCTCGAACACCGGGGAGCTGTTTTTT. It codes for CASSLLAGGPSNTGELFF. The J gene is TRBJ2-2, the V gene TRBV5-1; 11 positions match TRBD2. The CDR3 totals 18 residues. With V trimmed by 1 base and J by 0 bases, 5 bases remained unmatched. Germline CDR1 SGHRS, CDR2 YFSETQ.

This chain uses TRBV30 with TRBJ1-1; D is ambiguous. Germline CDR1 GTSNPN, CDR2 SVGIG (reference sequence). The length of the CDR3 is 12 residues. V was shortened by 3 bases and J by 2 bases, with 7 bases between the two germline ends. The CDR3 coding sequence is TGTGCCTGGAGCCCCCAAAACACTGAAGCTTTCTTT. This encodes CAWSPQNTEAFF.

This rearrangement joins TRBV2 to TRBJ2-5, with D maybe TRBD2 (7 bases). The CDR3 loop spans 14 amino acids. Looked up from germline, CDR1 is SNHLY and CDR2 is FYNNEI. The ends were cut back, 4 bases at V and 4 bases at J, with 13 bases in the middle. In DNA, the CDR3 is TGTGCCAGCAGTGGCGTAGGGGGGGGAGAGACCCAGTACTTC. This translates into CASSGVGGGETQYF.

The V call is TRBV21-1, the J call TRBJ2-5; the table's D call, TRBD1, was not checked against the DNA. TRBV21-1 is annotated as a pseudogene. The CDR3 is 13 amino acids. DNA of the CDR3: TGTGCCAGCAGCAAAGGTAGGGGTTTGACCCAGTACTTC. Its protein product is CASSKGRGLTQYF.

The rearrangement links TRBV5-4 to TRBJ2-3, with D tentatively TRBD2 (6 bases). Germline CDR1 reads SGHNT; CDR2 reads YYREEE (reference sequence). There are 12 residues in the CDR3. Trimming stripped 9 bases from V and 1 base from J, with 9 bases between. CDR3 in DNA: TGTGCCACCGGAGGGGGCACAGATACGCAGTATTTT. Its protein is CATGGGTDTQYF. Complete variable domain (other parts from reference TRBV5-4 and TRBJ2-3): ETGVTQSPTHLIKTRGQQVTLRCSSQSGHNTVSWYQQALGQGPQFIFQYYREEENGRGNFPPRFSGLQFPNYSSELNVNALELDDSALYLCATGGGTDTQYFGPGTRLTVL.

The chain joins TRBV5-1 to TRBJ2-1, with 11 bases lining up with TRBD1. The CDR3 is 17 amino acids. From germline, CDR1 is SGHRS and CDR2 YFSETQ. The V and J ends lost 2 bases and 4 bases, in that order; junction bases with no gene match: 8. The CDR3 DNA follows: TGCGCCAGCAGCTTTAGGGACAGGGGGTTTAGATACAATGAGCAGTTCTTC. This sequence encodes CASSFRDRGFRYNEQFF.

This sequence joins TRBV28 and TRBJ1-4; 7 nucleotides match TRBD1. Losses at the gene ends were 6 bases for V and 7 bases for J; bases not matched to a gene: 14. This CDR3 contains 16 residues. Germline V gene lookup returns CDR1 MDHEN and CDR2 SYDVKM. The CDR3 nucleotides read TGTGCCAGCAGCCCTGGGGGAATAGGGGGCGGTGAAAAACTGTTTTTT. Translating gives CASSPGGIGGGEKLFF.

The chain has TRBV5-1 and TRBJ2-5; the D gene is possibly TRBD2 (7 bases). The CDR3 totals 15 residues. CDR1 is SGHRS, CDR2 YFSETQ, per germline. V was shortened by 4 bases and J by 5 bases, with 18 bases between the two germline ends. CDR3 nucleotides: TGCGCCAGCAGCCCCCTTGGGGGCGGGGGTGAGACCCAGTACTTC. This sequence encodes CASSPLGGGGETQYF.

The J gene is TRBJ2-2, the V gene TRBV19; D gene unclear. Germline CDR1 reads LNHDA; CDR2 reads SQIVND (reference sequence). V was pared by 6 bases and J by 1 base, with 9 bases between. There are 14 residues in the CDR3. CDR3 sequence: CASSPPKNTGELFF. For the CDR3, the DNA is TGTGCCAGTAGCCCGCCTAAGAACACCGGGGAGCTGTTTTTT.

This clone was detected only once. This rearrangement joins TRBV5-4 to TRBJ1-1, with a tentative D call TRBD1 (6 bases). This CDR3 has 14 amino acids. Trimming cost V 5 bases and J 5 bases, with 16 bases left between them. Germline values: CDR1 SGHNT, CDR2 YYREEE (reference sequence). Here the CDR3 reads CASSSQGRGTEAFF. As DNA, the CDR3 is TGTGCCAGCAGTTCCCAGGGGAGGGGGACTGAAGCTTTCTTT.

The chain is built from TRBV12-3 or TRBV12-4 and TRBJ1-3, with TRBD1 as a possible D gene (6 bases). Trimming removed 4 bases at V and 16 bases at J, with 14 bases between. There are 11 residues in the CDR3. CDR3 region: CASSWGQFGYF. DNA of the CDR3: TGTGCCAGCAGTTGGGGGCAGTTCGGGTATTTT.

The V call is TRBV19, the J call TRBJ2-7, with 7 bases fitting TRBD1. CDR1 is LNHDA and CDR2 is SQIVND in the germline V gene (reference sequence). V shed 3 bases, J shed 3 bases, and the junction held 5 bases outside the gene matches. The CDR3 is made up of 14 amino acids. The CDR3 loop is CASSMGRGLYEQYF. DNA for the CDR3: TGTGCCAGTAGTATGGGAAGGGGGCTCTACGAGCAGTACTTC.

The rearrangement uses TRBV29-1 and TRBJ2-3, with D perhaps TRBD1 (6 bases). With 3 bases removed from V and 7 bases from J, the gap between germline ends came to 17 bases. The CDR3 extends over 14 amino acids. Germline V lookup: CDR1 SQVTM, CDR2 ANQGSEA. CDR3 in amino acids: CSVELTGIIYTQYF. The CDR3 coding sequence is TGCAGCGTTGAGCTTACAGGGATAATCTATACGCAGTATTTT.

V is TRBV11-3 and J is TRBJ2-3, with TRBD2 matching 11 bases. The CDR3 is made up of 16 amino acids. CDR1 and CDR2 from the germline V gene are SGHNT and YENEEA. Trimming cost V 5 bases and J 3 bases; bases outside gene matches: 7. As DNA, the CDR3 is TGTGCCAGCAGCCCGAGTCTAGCGGGGGGTACAGATACGCAGTATTTT. Protein sequence: CASSPSLAGGTDTQYF. Based on the CDR3 plus reference TRBV11-3 and TRBJ2-3, the full variable domain is EAGVVQSPRYKIIEKKQPVAFWCNPISGHNTLYWYLQNLGQGPELLIRYENEEAVDDSQLPKDRFSAERLKGVDSTLKIQPAELGDSAVYLCASSPSLAGGTDTQYFGPGTRLTVL.